This is a list of T cell receptor beta chains from one sample in a study of OX40 agonist ivuxolimab in advanced cancers. TCRdb's table, derived via immunoSEQ multiplex PCR, lists solely in-frame clones and lacks some. The sample yields 70,000 or so clones, 87% seen once. Material: CD4+ or CD8+ T cells sorted from blood, obtained in a trial of the OX40 agonist ivuxolimab. Source of these receptors: an adult with an advanced solid tumor such as melanoma, head and neck, liver or kidney cancer. Both conserved end residues are part of each CDR3. The D gene is left open where the match is weak. Rows may omit the clone size; those that give it use once, few, many or a size class.

clone_size,v_call,j_call,d_call,cdr3_nt,cdr3_aa
.,TRBV10-2,TRBJ2-2,TRBD2,TGCGCCAGCAGAGGCGAGTTTACACTAGCGGCCACCGGGGAGCTGTTTTTT,CASRGEFTLAATGELFF
.,TRBV9,TRBJ2-7,.,TGTGCCAGCAGCTCAAGGGGAGACACAGGCTACGAGCAGTACTTC,CASSSRGDTGYEQYF
.,TRBV7-2,TRBJ2-1,.,TGTGCCAGCAGCTGGACCTCGGGCAATGAGCAGTTCTTC,CASSWTSGNEQFF
.,TRBV5-1,TRBJ2-3,.,TGCGCCAGCAGCTTGGAGGTGGATACGCAGTATTTT,CASSLEVDTQYF
once,TRBV6-6,TRBJ2-1,TRBD2,TGTGCCAGCAGTCCGTCGACTAGCTCCCTCCAGTTCTTC,CASSPSTSSLQFF
.,TRBV9,TRBJ2-1,TRBD2,TGTGCCAGCAGCGCCCTGAGCGGGAGAAGGGTCAATGAGCAGTTCTTC,CASSALSGRRVNEQFF
once,TRBV6-1,TRBJ2-5,TRBD1,TGTGCCAGCAGTGAAGCGCTTCTCGGGGGGACAGGGGTCAAAGAGACCCAGTACTTC,CASSEALLGGTGVKETQYF
.,TRBV7-2,TRBJ2-1,.,TGTGCCAGCAGCCCCCGGAACCGCTACAATGAGCAGTTCTTC,CASSPRNRYNEQFF
.,TRBV6-1,TRBJ2-5,.,TGTGCCAGCAGTGAAGGGACAGCCGGGAGGGAGACCCAGTACTTC,CASSEGTAGRETQYF
.,TRBV27,TRBJ1-1,.,TGTGCCAGCATCAAACAGGGTAGAGGGAACACTGAAGCTTTCTTT,CASIKQGRGNTEAFF
.,TRBV4-3,TRBJ2-2,.,TGCGCCAGCAGCCAAGATGTTGGAAGGGCGGGCACCGGGGAGCTGTTTTTT,CASSQDVGRAGTGELFF
.,TRBV18,TRBJ1-1,.,TGTGCCAGCTCACCAGGGACTCCTACTGAAGCTTTCTTT,CASSPGTPTEAFF